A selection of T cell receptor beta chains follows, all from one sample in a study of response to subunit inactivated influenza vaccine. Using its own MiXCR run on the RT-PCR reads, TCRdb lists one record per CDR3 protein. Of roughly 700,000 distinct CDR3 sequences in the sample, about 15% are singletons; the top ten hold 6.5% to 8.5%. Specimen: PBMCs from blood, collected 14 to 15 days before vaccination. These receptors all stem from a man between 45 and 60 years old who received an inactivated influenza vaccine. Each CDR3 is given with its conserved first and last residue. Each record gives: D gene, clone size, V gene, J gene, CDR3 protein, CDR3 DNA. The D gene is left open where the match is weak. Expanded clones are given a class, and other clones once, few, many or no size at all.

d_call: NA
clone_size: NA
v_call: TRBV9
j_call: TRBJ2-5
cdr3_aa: CASSVQGNQETQYF
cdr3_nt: TGTGCCAGCAGCGTACAGGGAAACCAAGAGACCCAGTACTTC

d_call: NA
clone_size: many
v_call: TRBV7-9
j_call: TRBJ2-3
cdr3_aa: CASSPLLREDSDTQYF
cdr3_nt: TGTGCCAGCAGCCCCCTTTTGAGGGAGGACTCAGATACGCAGTATTTT

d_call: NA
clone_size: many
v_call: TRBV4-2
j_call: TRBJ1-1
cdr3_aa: CASSQAGVNTEAFF
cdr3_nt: TGTGCCAGCAGCCAAGCGGGGGTGAACACTGAAGCTTTCTTT

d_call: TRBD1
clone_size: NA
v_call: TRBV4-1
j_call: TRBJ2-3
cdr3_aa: CASSVRQGDTQYF
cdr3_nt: TGCGCCAGCAGCGTGCGACAGGGGGATACGCAGTATTTT

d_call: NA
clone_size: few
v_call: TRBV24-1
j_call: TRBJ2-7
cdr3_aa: CATSDGRDYEQYF
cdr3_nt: TGTGCCACCAGTGATGGCCGGGATTACGAGCAGTACTTC

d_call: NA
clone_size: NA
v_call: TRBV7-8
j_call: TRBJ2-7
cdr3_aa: CASSYNRRLEQYF
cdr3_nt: TGTGCCAGCAGCTACAACCGCCGCCTCGAGCAGTACTTC

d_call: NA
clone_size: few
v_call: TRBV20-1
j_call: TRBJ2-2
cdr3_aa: CSARGTPRNTGELFF
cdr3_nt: TGCAGTGCTAGAGGCACTCCACGAAACACCGGGGAGCTGTTTTTT

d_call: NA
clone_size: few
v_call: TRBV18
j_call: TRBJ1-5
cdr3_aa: CASSPSPGQPQHF
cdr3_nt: TGTGCCAGCTCACCTTCCCCCGGACAGCCCCAGCATTTT

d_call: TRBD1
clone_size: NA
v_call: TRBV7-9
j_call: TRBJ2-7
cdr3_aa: CASSPLTGGLTYEQYF
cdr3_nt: TGTGCCAGCAGCCCCCTGACAGGGGGCCTAACTTACGAGCAGTACTTC

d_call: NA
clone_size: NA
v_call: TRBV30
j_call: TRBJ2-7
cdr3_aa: CAWSVPESSYEQYF
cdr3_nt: TGTGCCTGGAGTGTACCAGAGAGCTCCTACGAGCAGTACTTC

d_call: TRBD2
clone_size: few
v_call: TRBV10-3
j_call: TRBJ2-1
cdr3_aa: CAISGTSADSYNEQFF
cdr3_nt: TGTGCCATCAGTGGGACTAGCGCCGACTCCTACAATGAGCAGTTCTTC

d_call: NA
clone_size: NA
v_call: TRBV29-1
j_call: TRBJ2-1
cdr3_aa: CSVDAWEVTYNEQFF
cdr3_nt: TGCAGCGTTGACGCTTGGGAGGTCACCTACAATGAGCAGTTCTTC

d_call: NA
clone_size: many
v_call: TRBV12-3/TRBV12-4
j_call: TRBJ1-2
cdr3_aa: CASSQLANYGYTF
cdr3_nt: TGTGCCAGCAGTCAACTAGCTAACTATGGCTACACCTTC

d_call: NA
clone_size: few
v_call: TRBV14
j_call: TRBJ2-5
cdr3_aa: CASSRLSGGAETQYF
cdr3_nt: TGTGCCAGCAGCCGCTTGTCGGGGGGCGCAGAGACCCAGTACTTC

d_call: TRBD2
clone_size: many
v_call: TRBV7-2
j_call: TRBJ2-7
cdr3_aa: CASSTRLAGKHYEQYF
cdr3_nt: TGTGCCAGCAGCACTAGACTAGCGGGAAAACACTACGAGCAGTACTTC

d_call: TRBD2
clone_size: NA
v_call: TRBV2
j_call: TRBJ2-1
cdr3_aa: CARGSELTSGLSYNERFF
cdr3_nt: TGTGCCAGAGGGTCAGAACTGACTAGCGGTCTCTCATACAATGAGCGGTTCTTC

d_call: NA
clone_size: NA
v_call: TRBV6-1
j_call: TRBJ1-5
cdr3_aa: CASSKEADQPQHF
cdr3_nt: TGTGCCAGCAGTAAGGAGGCGGATCAGCCCCAGCATTTT

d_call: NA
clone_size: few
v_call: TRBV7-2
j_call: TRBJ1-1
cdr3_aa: CASSLVGGTLEAFF
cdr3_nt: TGTGCCAGCAGCTTAGTTGGGGGCACACTTGAAGCTTTCTTT

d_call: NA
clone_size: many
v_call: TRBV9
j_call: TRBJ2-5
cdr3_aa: CASSGSDRSSQETQYF
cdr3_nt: TGTGCCAGCAGCGGTTCAGACAGGAGCAGCCAAGAGACCCAGTACTTC

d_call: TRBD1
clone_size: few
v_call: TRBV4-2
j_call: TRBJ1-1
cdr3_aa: CASSQAGTVLEAFF
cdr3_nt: TGTGCCAGCAGCCAAGCCGGGACAGTCCTAGAAGCTTTCTTT

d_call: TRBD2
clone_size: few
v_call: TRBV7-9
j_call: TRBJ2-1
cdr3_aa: CASSLVAGGAYEQFF
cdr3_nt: TGTGCCAGCAGCTTAGTGGCGGGAGGGGCCTATGAGCAGTTCTTC

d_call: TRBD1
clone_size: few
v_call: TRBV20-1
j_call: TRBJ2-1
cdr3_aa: CSSDREPYNEQFF
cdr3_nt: TGCAGTTCGGACAGGGAACCCTACAATGAGCAGTTCTTC

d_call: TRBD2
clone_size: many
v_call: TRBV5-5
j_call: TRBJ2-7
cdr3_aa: CASSLVAGGTYEQYF
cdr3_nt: TGTGCCAGCAGCTTGGTAGCGGGGGGGACCTACGAGCAGTACTTC

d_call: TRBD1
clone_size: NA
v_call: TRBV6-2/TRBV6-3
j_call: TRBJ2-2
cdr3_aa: CASSYEDRGGNTGELFF
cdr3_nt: TGTGCCAGCAGTTACGAGGACAGGGGCGGCAACACCGGGGAGCTGTTTTTT

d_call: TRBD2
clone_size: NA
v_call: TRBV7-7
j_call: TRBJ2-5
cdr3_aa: CASSLGGFVAGTQETQYF
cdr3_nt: TGTGCCAGCAGCTTAGGGGGGTTCGTAGCGGGGACACAAGAGACCCAGTACTTC

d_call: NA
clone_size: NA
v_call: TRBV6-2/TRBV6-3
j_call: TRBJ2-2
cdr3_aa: CASGALRTGELFF
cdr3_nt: TGTGCCAGTGGGGCCTTAAGGACCGGGGAGCTGTTTTTT

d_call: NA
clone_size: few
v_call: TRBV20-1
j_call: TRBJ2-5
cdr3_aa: CSARPGTDQETQYF
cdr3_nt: TGCAGTGCTAGACCTGGGACGGACCAAGAGACCCAGTACTTC

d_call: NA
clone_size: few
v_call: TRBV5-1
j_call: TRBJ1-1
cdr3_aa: CASSLTGRDTEAFF
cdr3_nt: TGCGCCAGCAGCTTGACAGGGCGTGACACTGAAGCTTTCTTT

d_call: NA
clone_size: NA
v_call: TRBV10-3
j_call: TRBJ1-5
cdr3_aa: CAISSNNQPQHF
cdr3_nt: TGTGCCATCAGCTCAAATAATCAGCCCCAGCATTTT

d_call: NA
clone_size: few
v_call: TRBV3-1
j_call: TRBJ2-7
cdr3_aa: CASSQARGSYEQYF
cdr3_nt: TGTGCCAGCAGCCAAGCTAGAGGGTCCTACGAGCAGTACTTC

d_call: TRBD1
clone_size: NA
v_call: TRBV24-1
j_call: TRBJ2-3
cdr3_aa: CATSDPGTGGFTDTQYF
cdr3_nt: TGTGCCACCAGTGACCCCGGGACAGGGGGGTTTACAGATACGCAGTATTTT

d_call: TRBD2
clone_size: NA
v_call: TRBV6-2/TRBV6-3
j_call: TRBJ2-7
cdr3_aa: CASSGTSTTYEQYF
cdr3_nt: TGTGCCAGCTCCGGGACTAGCACAACCTACGAGCAGTACTTC

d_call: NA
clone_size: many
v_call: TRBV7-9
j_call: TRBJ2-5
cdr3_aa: CASSNRLGEETQYF
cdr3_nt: TGTGCCAGCAGCAATAGATTGGGGGAAGAGACCCAGTACTTC

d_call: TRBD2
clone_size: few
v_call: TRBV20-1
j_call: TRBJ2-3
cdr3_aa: CSARILGLALGNTQYF
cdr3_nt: TGCAGTGCTCGAATCTTGGGACTAGCGCTCGGTAATACGCAGTATTTT

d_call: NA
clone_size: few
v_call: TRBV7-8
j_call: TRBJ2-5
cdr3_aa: CASSKILGGQETQYF
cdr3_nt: TGTGCCAGCAGCAAAATACTGGGGGGACAAGAGACCCAGTACTTC

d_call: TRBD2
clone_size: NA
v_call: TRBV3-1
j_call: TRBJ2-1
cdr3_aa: CASSQGERGQFF
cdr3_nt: TGTGCCAGCAGCCAAGGAGAGCGGGGGCAGTTCTTC

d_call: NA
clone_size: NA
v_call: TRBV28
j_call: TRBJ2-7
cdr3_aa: CASSLRVEVGEQYF
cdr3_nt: TGTGCCAGCAGTTTGCGGGTCGAGGTCGGCGAGCAGTACTTC

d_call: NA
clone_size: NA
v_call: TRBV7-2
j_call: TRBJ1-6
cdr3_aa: CASSFQGGSYNSPLHF
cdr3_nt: TGTGCCAGCAGCTTCCAAGGGGGTTCCTATAATTCACCCCTCCACTTT

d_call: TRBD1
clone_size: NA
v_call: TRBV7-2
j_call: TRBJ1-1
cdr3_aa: CASSSDRGVTEAFF
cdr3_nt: TGTGCCAGCAGTTCGGACAGGGGGGTCACTGAAGCTTTCTTT

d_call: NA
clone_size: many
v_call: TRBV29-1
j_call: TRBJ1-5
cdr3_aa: CSVETPPGPQHF
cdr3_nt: TGCAGCGTTGAAACCCCGCCTGGGCCCCAGCATTTT

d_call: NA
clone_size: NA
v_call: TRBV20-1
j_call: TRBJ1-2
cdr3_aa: CSARDEGVWGTPNYGYTF
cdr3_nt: TGCAGTGCTAGAGATGAGGGGGTTTGGGGAACCCCTAACTATGGCTACACCTTC

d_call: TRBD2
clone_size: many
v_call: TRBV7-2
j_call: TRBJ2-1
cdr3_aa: CASSLGWGGLSYNEQFF
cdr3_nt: TGTGCCAGCAGCTTAGGGTGGGGAGGGTTATCCTACAATGAGCAGTTCTTC

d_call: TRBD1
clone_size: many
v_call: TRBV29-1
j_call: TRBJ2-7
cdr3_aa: CSVLQGEYEQYF
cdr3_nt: TGCAGCGTTCTCCAGGGGGAATACGAGCAGTACTTC